The clone carrying this TCR beta chain was observed many times. Its antigen is still unknown. These data come from a study of T cells in Graves' hyperthyroidism and ophthalmopathy. Study outcomes and limitations: Appearing also in blood were most of the thyroid clonotypes expanded above 0.001.

On the basis of clinical symptoms, serum thyroxine and TRAb, thyroid ultrasound and orbital computed tomography, diagnoses were made. Amplified TCR beta CDR3 regions derived from RNA transcripts. The HTBI primer set drove a first-round RT-PCR of the TCR CDR3. TCRdb reanalysed the multiplex PCR reads using MiXCR and keeps one entry per CDR3 protein. The sample has 50,000 to 60,000 distinct CDR3 sequences; about 50% are singletons. The CDR3 is made up of 16 amino acids. Germline assignment: CDR1 WSHSY and CDR2 SAAADI. The V end lost 6 bases, the J end lost 4 bases, and 21 bases lay between the germline ends.

This receptor was obtained from a woman in her 30s with Graves' ophthalmopathy. The genes are TRBV10-2 and TRBJ2-5; D might be TRBD2 (6 bases). The sample taken for sequencing was blood. The CDR3 region is CASSDPLREERETQYF. The CDR3 DNA reads as TGCGCCAGCAGCGACCCTTTGCGGGAAGAACGAGAGACCCAGTACTTC.